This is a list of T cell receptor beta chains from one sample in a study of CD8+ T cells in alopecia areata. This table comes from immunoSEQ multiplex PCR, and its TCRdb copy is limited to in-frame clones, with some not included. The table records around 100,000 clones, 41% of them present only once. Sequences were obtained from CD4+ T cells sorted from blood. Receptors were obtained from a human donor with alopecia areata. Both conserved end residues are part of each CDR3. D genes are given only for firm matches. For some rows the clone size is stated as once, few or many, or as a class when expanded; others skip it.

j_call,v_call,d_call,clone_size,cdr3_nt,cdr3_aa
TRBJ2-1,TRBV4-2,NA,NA,TGTGCCAGCAGCCACGTGGGAGAAGGCTACAATGAGCAGTTCTTC,CASSHVGEGYNEQFF
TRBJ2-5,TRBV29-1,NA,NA,TGCAGCGTTGGTACAGCGGAGACCCAGTACTTC,CSVGTAETQYF
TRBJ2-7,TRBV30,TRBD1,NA,TGTGCCTGGTCCAGGGGGACCTACGAGCAGTACTTC,CAWSRGTYEQYF
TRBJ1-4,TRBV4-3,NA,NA,TGCGCCAGCAGCCAAGTCGCGACAATGCTATCAACTAATGAAAAACTGTTTTTT,CASSQVATMLSTNEKLFF
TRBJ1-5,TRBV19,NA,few,TGTGCCAGTAGTATCGGCGGTGATAGCAATCAGCCCCAGCATTTT,CASSIGGDSNQPQHF
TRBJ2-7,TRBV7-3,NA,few,TGTGCCAGCAGCTTCTTCCAGGGCGGCGAGCAGTACTTC,CASSFFQGGEQYF
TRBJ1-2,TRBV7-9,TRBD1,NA,TGTGCCAGCAGCTTAGGGACAGGGAACTATGGCTACACCTTC,CASSLGTGNYGYTF
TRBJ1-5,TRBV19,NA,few,TGTGCCAGTAACCAAGAACGTGTGGGGCATAGCAATCAGCCCCAGCATTTT,CASNQERVGHSNQPQHF
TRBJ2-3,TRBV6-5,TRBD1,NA,TGTGCCAGCAGTTACAGGACAGGGGACCGCTTTCAGTATTTT,CASSYRTGDRFQYF
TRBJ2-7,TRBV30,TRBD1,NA,TGTGCCGGGCAGACAGGGACAGGCTACGAGCAGTACTTC,CAGQTGTGYEQYF
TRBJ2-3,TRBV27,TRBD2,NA,TGTGCCAGCAGTATCACTAGCGGCCTGAATACGCAGTATTTT,CASSITSGLNTQYF
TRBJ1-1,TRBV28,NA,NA,TGTGCCAGCTATCCCAGGGGCAGGGTGAACACTGAAGCTTTCTTT,CASYPRGRVNTEAFF
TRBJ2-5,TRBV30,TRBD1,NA,TGTGCCTGGAGTGTACTTGGGACAGCTCAAGAGACCCAGTACTTC,CAWSVLGTAQETQYF
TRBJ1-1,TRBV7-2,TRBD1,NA,TGTGCCAGCAGCTCCACAGGGGGAAGGACTGAAGCTTTCTTT,CASSSTGGRTEAFF
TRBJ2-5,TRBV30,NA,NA,TGTGCCTGGAGTAACAGGGCCCAAGAGACCCAGTACTTC,CAWSNRAQETQYF
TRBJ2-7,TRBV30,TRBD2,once,TGTGCCTGGAGTAAAATGGGTCTAGCGGGAGACGAGCAGTACTTC,CAWSKMGLAGDEQYF
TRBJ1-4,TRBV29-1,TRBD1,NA,TGCAGCGTTGAATGGACAGGGGGCCGAAGGGGAACTAATGAAAAACTGTTTTTT,CSVEWTGGRRGTNEKLFF
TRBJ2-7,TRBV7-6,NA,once,TGTGCCAGCAGCTTAGTGGGGCGCGCGGGCGAGCAGTACTTC,CASSLVGRAGEQYF
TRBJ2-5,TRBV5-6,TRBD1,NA,TGTGCCAGCAGCCCGGCTTGGGGACAGGGCGAGACCCAGTACTTC,CASSPAWGQGETQYF
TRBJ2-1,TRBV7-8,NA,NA,TGTGCCAGCAGCTTAGTGGGGGGCAATGAGCAGTTCTTC,CASSLVGGNEQFF
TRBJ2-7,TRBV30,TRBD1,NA,TGTGCCTGGAGTGAGTACAGGGGTGGGCAGTACTTC,CAWSEYRGGQYF
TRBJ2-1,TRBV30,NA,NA,TGTGCCTGGAGAAGGGTAAGCTCCTACAATGAGCAGTTCTTC,CAWRRVSSYNEQFF
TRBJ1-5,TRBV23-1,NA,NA,TGCGCCAGCAGTCAATCGGCCAGGGATAATCAGCCCCAGCATTTT,CASSQSARDNQPQHF
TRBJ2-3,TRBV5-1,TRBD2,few,TGCGCCAGCGCCAGGGCTAGCGGTGGAGATACGCAGTATTTT,CASARASGGDTQYF
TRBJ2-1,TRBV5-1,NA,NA,TGCGCCAGCAGGAGTGCAAATGAGCAGTTCTTC,CASRSANEQFF
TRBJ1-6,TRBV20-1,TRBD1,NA,TGCAGTGCGTGGACAGGATCACCCCTCCACTTT,CSAWTGSPLHF
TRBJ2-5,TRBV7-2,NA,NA,TGTGCCAGCAGCCCACAGGGAGGGTACCAAGAGACCCAGTACTTC,CASSPQGGYQETQYF
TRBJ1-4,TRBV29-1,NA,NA,TGCAGCGTTGGCCTCCCGGGACAAACCTTGCGTAATGAAAAACTGTTTTTT,CSVGLPGQTLRNEKLFF